The rows below give T cell receptor beta chains drawn from one sample of a study of blood T cell repertoires in COVID-19. Measured with immunoSEQ multiplex PCR; TCRdb has only the in-frame clones, and not every one. This table has 85,000 to 130,000 clones, 70% to 90% appearing once. The sequencing input was peripheral blood. All receptors come from a woman aged 55-69 years with acute or convalescent COVID-19. The CDR3 runs from the conserved cysteine through the conserved F or W. The D gene is left open where the match is weak. Clone size is shown for a subset of rows, as once, few, many or a class of expanded clone.

clone size,V gene,D gene,J gene,CDR3 protein,CDR3 DNA
NA,TRBV4-1,NA,TRBJ2-3,CASSPYDLPGVDTQYF,TGCGCCAGCAGCCCCTACGACCTGCCGGGGGTGGATACGCAGTATTTT
NA,TRBV19,NA,TRBJ1-2,CASSIQAALLDYTF,TGTGCCAGTAGTATCCAGGCAGCCCTCCTTGACTACACCTTC
NA,TRBV7-6,TRBD2,TRBJ2-3,CASSPGTSGNTDTQYF,TGTGCCAGCAGCCCGGGGACTAGCGGGAACACAGATACGCAGTATTTT
NA,TRBV29-1,TRBD2,TRBJ2-1,CSVGTSGIYNEQFF,TGCAGCGTTGGGACTAGCGGGATCTACAATGAGCAGTTCTTC
NA,TRBV5-1,NA,TRBJ2-7,CASSVSGDYEQYF,TGCGCCAGCAGCGTTAGTGGTGACTACGAGCAGTACTTC
NA,TRBV28,NA,TRBJ2-7,CASLRVPGYEQYF,TGTGCCAGCCTGAGAGTCCCGGGCTACGAGCAGTACTTC
NA,TRBV28,TRBD2,TRBJ2-1,CASRLAGGPYNEQFF,TGTGCCAGCAGACTAGCGGGAGGGCCCTACAATGAGCAGTTCTTC
NA,TRBV5-1,TRBD1,TRBJ1-4,CASSTGTGKEKLFF,TGCGCCAGCAGCACCGGGACAGGGAAGGAAAAACTGTTTTTT
NA,TRBV7-2,TRBD1,TRBJ2-2,CASRRDRGPDTGELFF,TGTGCCAGCAGGAGGGACAGGGGGCCAGACACCGGGGAGCTGTTTTTT
NA,TRBV5-1,TRBD2,TRBJ2-1,CASSLGAGGANEQFF,TGCGCCAGCAGCCTAGGGGCGGGAGGGGCCAATGAGCAGTTCTTC
once,TRBV30,NA,TRBJ1-4,CAWSVRYGGEKLFF,TGTGCCTGGAGTGTTAGATACGGGGGAGAAAAACTGTTTTTT
once,TRBV21-1,NA,TRBJ2-3,CASSKVLGLAGGPRITDTQYF,TGTGCCAGCAGCAAAGTCCTGGGACTAGCGGGAGGTCCCCGCATCACAGATACGCAGTATTTT
NA,TRBV6-1,TRBD1,TRBJ1-2,CASSEYSGGGYTF,TGTGCCAGCAGTGAATACTCAGGGGGAGGCTACACCTTC
NA,TRBV5-6,NA,TRBJ1-5,CASSRWQVSNQPQHF,TGTGCCAGCAGCCGTTGGCAGGTGAGCAATCAGCCCCAGCATTTT
NA,TRBV20-1,NA,TRBJ1-2,CSASPPWESGYTF,TGCAGTGCTAGTCCTCCTTGGGAGAGCGGCTACACCTTC
NA,TRBV3-1/TRBV3-2,NA,TRBJ1-3,CASSQESGLNSGNTIYF,TGTGCCAGCAGCCAAGAATCCGGGTTAAACTCTGGAAACACCATATATTTT
NA,TRBV15,TRBD2,TRBJ2-1,CATSRPGLAGTEQFF,TGTGCCACCAGCAGGCCGGGACTAGCGGGAACTGAGCAGTTCTTC
NA,TRBV6-5,NA,TRBJ1-1,CASSYTGHKSEAFF,TGTGCCAGCAGTTACACGGGACATAAATCTGAAGCTTTCTTT
NA,TRBV19,NA,TRBJ2-2,CASSPVNTGELFF,TGTGCCAGTAGTCCCGTGAACACCGGGGAGCTGTTTTTT
NA,TRBV6-5,NA,TRBJ2-1,CASRLVLWAEQFF,TGTGCCAGCAGATTGGTACTCTGGGCTGAGCAGTTCTTC
NA,TRBV4-2,NA,TRBJ1-5,CASSQAGSSSNQPQHF,TGTGCCAGCAGCCAAGCAGGATCCAGCAGCAATCAGCCCCAGCATTTT
NA,TRBV28,NA,TRBJ1-1,CASSLPTGLGAFF,TGTGCCAGCAGTTTACCAACCGGACTGGGAGCTTTCTTT
once,TRBV18,TRBD1,TRBJ1-5,CASSPDRGLEQPQHF,TGTGCCAGCTCACCCGACAGGGGGCTAGAACAGCCCCAGCATTTT
NA,TRBV11-2,TRBD2,TRBJ2-7,CASSVNSGNYEQYF,TGTGCCAGCAGCGTCAATAGCGGGAACTACGAGCAGTACTTC
NA,TRBV28,NA,TRBJ1-6,CASSDTNNSPLHF,TGTGCCAGCAGTGACACAAATAATTCACCCCTCCACTTT
NA,TRBV29-1,TRBD1,TRBJ2-1,CSASGTGYNEQFF,TGCAGCGCCTCCGGGACAGGATACAATGAGCAGTTCTTC
once,TRBV27,TRBD2,TRBJ2-1,CASSLTTSGSHEQFF,TGTGCCAGCAGTTTAACGACTAGCGGGAGCCATGAGCAGTTCTTC